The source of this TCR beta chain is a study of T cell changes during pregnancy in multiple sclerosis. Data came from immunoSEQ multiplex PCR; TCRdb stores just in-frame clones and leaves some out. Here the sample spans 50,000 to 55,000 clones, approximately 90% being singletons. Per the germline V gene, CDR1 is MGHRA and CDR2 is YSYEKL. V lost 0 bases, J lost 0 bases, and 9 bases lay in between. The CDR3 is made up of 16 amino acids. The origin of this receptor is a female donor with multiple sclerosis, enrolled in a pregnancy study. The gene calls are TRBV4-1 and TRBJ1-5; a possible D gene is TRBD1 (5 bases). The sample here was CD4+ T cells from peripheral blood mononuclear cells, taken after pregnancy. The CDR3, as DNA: TGCGCCAGCAGCCAAGAGGGGACTTTTAGCAATCAGCCCCAGCATTTT. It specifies CASSQEGTFSNQPQHF.